This TCR beta chain came from a study of T cell responses to AZD1222 COVID-19 vaccine. The V gene's germline CDR1 is SGHTA and CDR2 FQGTGA. V dropped 5 bases and J dropped 6; count of bases not matched to a gene: 15. This CDR3 contains 17 residues. TCRdb's table, derived via immunoSEQ multiplex PCR, lists solely in-frame clones and lacks some. The table shows under 95,000 clones, with approximately 86% occurring only once. This rearrangement joins TRBV7-3 to TRBJ1-5; 8 bases map to TRBD1. Sequencing was performed on peripheral blood, taken on day 0 of AZD1222 vaccination. The sequence came from an adult in good health. The CDR3 here is CASSPSPGQVEGQPQHF. The CDR3 coding sequence is TGTGCCAGCAGCCCTTCTCCGGGACAGGTAGAGGGTCAGCCCCAGCATTTT.